Sequencing of this T cell receptor (beta chain) was carried out in a study of molecular identifiers for immune sequencing clone quantification. Across the study: Replicate runs used RNA from approximately 20,000 or 100,000 naive CD8 cells, which was split five ways into aliquots, and four of those aliquots were then sequenced. Regarding the study as a whole: A single cell's spiked Jurkat TCR RNA was reportedly detectable among 900,000 to 1,000,000 naive cells. Effector cells had over 98% of their molecules in clones above 20 RNA copies, while naive cells had under 1%.

This clonotype was counted only a few times. The target antigen is unknown. TCRdb reprocessed the PCR reads with MiXCR, giving one entry per CDR3 protein. The table shows 30,000 to 45,000 distinct CDR3 sequences, with approximately 18% occurring only once. Sorting selected naive CD8 T cells with a CD8+CD4-CCR7+CD45RA+ phenotype. Per the germline V gene, CDR1 is ENHRY and CDR2 is SYGVKD. This CDR3 has 11 residues. Trimming cost V 2 bases and J 9 bases, with 5 bases left between them. The sequenced material came from naive CD8+ T cells from blood, with Jurkat cell RNA spiked in. Described subset: FACS-sorted CD8+CD4-CCR7+CD45RA+ naive T cells. V usage is TRBV10-3 and J usage is TRBJ1-5; D uncertain. The receptor's source is a human donor in good health. Some libraries in this study had Jurkat cell RNA spiked in. The chain's CDR3 is CAISEGGPQHF. The CDR3 region has the DNA TGTGCCATCAGTGAGGGAGGGCCCCAGCATTTT.